This T cell receptor beta chain was retrieved from a study of shared clonotypes between healthy human individuals. Study in general: Serving as donors were two women and three men, whose ages spanned 18 to 49.

Assay used: immunoSEQ multiplex PCR; TCRdb lists only in-frame clones, some missing. The sample has roughly 1,800,000 clones, 85% to 95% seen once; the top ten hold around 1.2%. The V gene's germline CDR1 is LGHNA and CDR2 YSLEER. V was trimmed by 3 bases and J by 5 bases, leaving 14 bases between them. The CDR3 is made up of 15 amino acids. Naive CD8 cells lacked CD45RO, underwent positive selection for CCR7 and left out terminally differentiated effector memory CD45RA+ cells. Specimen: naive CD8+ T cells sorted from blood. The rearrangement uses TRBV4-3 and TRBJ2-1; tentative D call: TRBD2 (6 bases). The TCR originated in a young man in good health. The CDR3 DNA reads as TGCGCCAGCAGCCAGGGGCGGGACTTTGACAATGAGCAGTTCTTC. Protein product: CASSQGRDFDNEQFF.